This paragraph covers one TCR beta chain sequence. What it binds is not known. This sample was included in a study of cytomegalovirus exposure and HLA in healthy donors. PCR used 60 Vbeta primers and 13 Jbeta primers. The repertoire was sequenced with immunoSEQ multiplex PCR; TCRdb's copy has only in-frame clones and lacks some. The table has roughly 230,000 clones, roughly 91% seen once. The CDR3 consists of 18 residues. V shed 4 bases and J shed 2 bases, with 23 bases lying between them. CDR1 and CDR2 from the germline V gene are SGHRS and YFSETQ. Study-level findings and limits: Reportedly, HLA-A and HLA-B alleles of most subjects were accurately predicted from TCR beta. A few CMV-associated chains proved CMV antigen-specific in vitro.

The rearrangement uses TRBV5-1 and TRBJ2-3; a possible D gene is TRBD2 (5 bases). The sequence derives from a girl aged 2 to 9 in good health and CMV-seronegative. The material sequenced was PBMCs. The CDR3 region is CASSPSGRPQILTDTQYF. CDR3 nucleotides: TGCGCCAGCAGCCCGAGCGGAAGGCCTCAAATCCTCACAGATACGCAGTATTTT.